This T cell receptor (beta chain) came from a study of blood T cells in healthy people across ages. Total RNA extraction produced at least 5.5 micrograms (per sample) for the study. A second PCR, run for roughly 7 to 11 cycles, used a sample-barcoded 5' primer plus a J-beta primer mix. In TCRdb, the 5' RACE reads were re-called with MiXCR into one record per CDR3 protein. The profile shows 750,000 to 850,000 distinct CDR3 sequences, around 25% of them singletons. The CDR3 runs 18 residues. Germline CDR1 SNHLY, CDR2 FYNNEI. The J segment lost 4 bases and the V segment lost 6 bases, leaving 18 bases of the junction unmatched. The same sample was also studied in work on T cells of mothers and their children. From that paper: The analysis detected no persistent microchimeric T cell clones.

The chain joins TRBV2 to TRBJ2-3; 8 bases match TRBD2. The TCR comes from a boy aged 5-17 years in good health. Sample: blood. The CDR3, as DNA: TGTGCCAGCAGGAGGGGCCTAGCGGGTTGGCTTTCATCAGATACGCAGTATTTT. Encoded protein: CASRRGLAGWLSSDTQYF. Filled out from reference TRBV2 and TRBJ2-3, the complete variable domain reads EPEVTQTPSHQVTQMGQEVILRCVPISNHLYFYWYRQILGQKVEFLVSFYNNEISEKSEIFDDQFSVERPDGSNFTLKIRSTKLEDSAMYFCASRRGLAGWLSSDTQYFGPGTRLTVL.